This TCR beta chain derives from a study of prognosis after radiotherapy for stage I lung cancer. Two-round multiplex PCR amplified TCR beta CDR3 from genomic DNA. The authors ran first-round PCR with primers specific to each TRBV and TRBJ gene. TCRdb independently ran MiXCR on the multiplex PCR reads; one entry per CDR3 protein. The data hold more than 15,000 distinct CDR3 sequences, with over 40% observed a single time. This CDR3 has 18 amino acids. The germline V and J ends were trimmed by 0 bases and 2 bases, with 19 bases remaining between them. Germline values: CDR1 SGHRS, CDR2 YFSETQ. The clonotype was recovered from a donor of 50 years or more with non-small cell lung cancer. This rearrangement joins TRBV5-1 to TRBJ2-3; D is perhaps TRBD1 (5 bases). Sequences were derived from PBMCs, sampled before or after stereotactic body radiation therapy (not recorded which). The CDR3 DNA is TGCGCCAGCAGCTTGGAAGGGGCAGGGATCCCATCCACAGATACGCAGTATTTT. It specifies CASSLEGAGIPSTDTQYF.